Below, 23 T cell receptor beta chains from the same sample are listed, as sequenced in a study of cytomegalovirus exposure and HLA in healthy donors (dated by TCRdb to 2017 to 2019). Libraries were made using the immunoSEQ multiplex PCR assay. A mixture of 60 forward primers for TCR Vbeta segments and 13 reverse primers for TCR Jbeta segments was used in the multiplex PCR. TCRdb provides this immuneACCESS table in a form limited to in-frame rearrangements. Some clones are lacking; in checked studies, under half of them reflect an unresolved V gene, and why the rest are absent is not known. This sample has almost 200,000 clones in its table, and around 79% of those were observed once. Approximately 0.4% of the sample belongs to the ten largest clones. Sequenced material: PBMCs. The receptors derive from a male donor in good health and CMV-seropositive.

The rearrangement links TRBV27 to TRBJ2-1; tentatively, D is TRBD1 (5 bases). The CDR3 spans 15 residues. CDR1 is MNHEY and CDR2 is SMNVEV in the germline V gene (reference sequence). V gave up 7 bases and J gave up 6 bases, with 19 bases separating them. The CDR3, as DNA: TGTGCCAGCACCCTTGCAGGGTCTCCTCGCAATGAGCAGTTCTTC. This sequence encodes CASTLAGSPRNEQFF.

The chain recombines TRBV9 with TRBJ2-7; D call uncertain. The germline V gene encodes CDR1 SGDLS and CDR2 YYNGEE. V lost 1 base, J lost 2 bases, and 7 bases lay in between. This CDR3 is 13 amino acids long. CDR3 nucleotide sequence: TGTGCCAGCAGCGTAACCGAGACCTACGAGCAGTACTTC. Encoded protein: CASSVTETYEQYF.

CDR3 sequence reads: CASSQDQGASYEQYF. In DNA, the CDR3 is TGTGCCAGCAGCCAAGACCAGGGGGCTTCCTACGAGCAGTACTTC. The gene calls are TRBV7-8 and TRBJ2-5; 8 nucleotides agree with TRBD1. The assigned J gene may be wrong: the sequence end matches TRBJ2-7 better. This CDR3 has 15 amino acids. CDR1 and CDR2 from the germline V gene are SGHVS and FQNEAQ.

The rearrangement links TRBV6-6 to TRBJ1-4; the D is unclear. V was cut by 7 bases and J by 6 bases, with 12 bases left in between. Germline V gives CDR1 MNHNY, CDR2 SVGAGI (reference sequence). CDR3 length equals 13 residues. The CDR3 here is CASNGGPDEKLFF. The DNA for the CDR3 is TGTGCCAGCAACGGAGGGCCGGATGAAAAACTGTTTTTT.

The chain has TRBV28 and TRBJ2-6, with TRBD1 as a possible D gene (6 bases). V dropped 6 bases and J dropped 2 bases, with 14 bases sitting between them. The CDR3 is 16 amino acids. In germline, CDR1 is MDHEN, CDR2 SYDVKM. The CDR3 DNA reads TGTGCCAGCAGCCTGACTCCAGGGGCTGGGGCCAACGTCCTGACTTTC. It encodes CASSLTPGAGANVLTF.

This clone came up once. CDR3 bases: TGTGCCAGCAGCCCCCGGGACAGAGGACCAGATACGCAGTATTTT. This sequence encodes CASSPRDRGPDTQYF. The chain carries TRBV7-2 and TRBJ2-3, with 7 bases lining up with TRBD1. Germline V gives CDR1 SGHTA, CDR2 FQGNSA. The V and J ends lost 5 bases and 4 bases, in that order; junction bases with no gene match: 9. The CDR3 sequence is 15 residues long.

This sequence joins TRBV5-4 and TRBJ1-6; weak D call: TRBD1 (5 bases). V lost 3 bases to trimming and J lost 8 bases, with 15 bases between them. The CDR3 loop spans 15 amino acids. CDR1 and CDR2 from the germline V gene are SGHNT and YYREEE (reference sequence). The CDR3: CASSSTESGHSPLHF. DNA of the CDR3: TGTGCCAGCAGCTCGACAGAATCTGGCCATTCACCCCTCCACTTT.

In this sample, this clone turned up a few times. This rearrangement joins TRBV11-3 to TRBJ2-5, with D unclear. CDR1 and CDR2 (germline): SGHNT, YENEEA. Deletions cut 5 bases from V and 5 bases from J, with 15 bases between. CDR3 length: 14 amino acids. In nucleotides, the CDR3 is TGTGCCAGCAGCCCCTCCCCGGGTACTGAGACCCAGTACTTC. Translated, it gives CASSPSPGTETQYF.

J is TRBJ2-1 and V is TRBV11-3; 8 bases are shared with TRBD1. Germline CDR1 and CDR2: SGHNT and YENEEA. This CDR3 spans 15 amino acids. Trimming cost V 4 bases and J 4 bases; bases outside gene matches: 6. The CDR3 DNA is TGTGCCAGCAGCTCCACAGGGGGGTTATACAATGAGCAGTTCTTC. Translating gives CASSSTGGLYNEQFF. The full variable domain, completed using reference TRBV11-3 and TRBJ2-1, is EAGVVQSPRYKIIEKKQPVAFWCNPISGHNTLYWYLQNLGQGPELLIRYENEEAVDDSQLPKDRFSAERLKGVDSTLKIQPAELGDSAVYLCASSSTGGLYNEQFFGPGTRLTVL.

This chain uses TRBV5-1 with TRBJ2-2; perhaps TRBD1 as D (5 bases). The CDR3 contains 14 residues. Deletions cut 4 bases from V and 4 bases from J, with 11 bases between. From germline, CDR1 is SGHRS and CDR2 YFSETQ. The DNA of the CDR3 is TGCGCCAGCAGCGGAACAGGATTCACCGGGGAGCTGTTTTTT. Protein: CASSGTGFTGELFF. Based on the CDR3 plus reference TRBV5-1 and TRBJ2-2, the full variable domain is KAGVTQTPRYLIKTRGQQVTLSCSPISGHRSVSWYQQTPGQGLQFLFEYFSETQRNKGNFPGRFSGRQFSNSRSEMNVSTLELGDSALYLCASSGTGFTGELFFGEGSRLTVL.

This clone has a handful of counts. CDR3 loop: CASIRTGANSEKLFF. The CDR3 bases are TGTGCCAGCATCAGGACAGGGGCCAATTCCGAAAAACTGTTTTTT. The genes are TRBV2 and TRBJ1-4; 9 bases fit TRBD1. This CDR3 region has 15 residues. V lost 7 bases, J lost 8 bases, and 11 bases stayed unmatched. Germline CDR1 reads SNHLY; CDR2 reads FYNNEI.

This chain uses TRBV29-1 with TRBJ2-2; D is unresolved. Per the germline V gene, CDR1 is SQVTM and CDR2 is ANQGSEA. The CDR3 is made up of 13 amino acids. Trimming pared 4 bases from V and 4 bases from J, leaving 10 bases between. In nucleotides, the CDR3 is TGCAGCGTTGGGGCGCGCCTCACCGGGGAGCTGTTTTTT. Its protein is CSVGARLTGELFF.

V and J are TRBV6-6 and TRBJ1-4, with D perhaps matching TRBD1 (6 bases). In germline, CDR1 is MNHNY, CDR2 SVGAGI (reference sequence). CDR3 length: 13 residues. Deletions cut 11 bases from V and 7 bases from J, with 17 bases between. The CDR3 protein is CASGRGRAEKLFF. The CDR3 region has the DNA TGTGCCTCGGGGCGGGGGCGGGCTGAAAAACTGTTTTTT.

The chain carries TRBV5-1 and TRBJ2-5, with 8 nucleotides matching TRBD2. Germline CDR1 SGHRS, CDR2 YFSETQ. Trimming cost V 0 bases and J 5 bases; bases outside gene matches: 9. The CDR3 is 16 amino acids. The CDR3 sequence is CASSLGTSYVGETQYF. CDR3 nucleotide sequence: TGCGCCAGCAGCTTGGGGACTAGCTACGTCGGGGAGACCCAGTACTTC. Using reference TRBV5-1 and TRBJ2-5 for the parts outside the CDR3, the full variable domain is KAGVTQTPRYLIKTRGQQVTLSCSPISGHRSVSWYQQTPGQGLQFLFEYFSETQRNKGNFPGRFSGRQFSNSRSEMNVSTLELGDSALYLCASSLGTSYVGETQYFGPGTRLLVL.

The chain links TRBV6-6 to TRBJ2-7; 7 bases align to TRBD2. CDR3 length: 16 amino acids. Germline V gives CDR1 MNHNY, CDR2 SVGAGI (reference sequence). J gave up 1 base and V 6 bases, and 12 bases lay outside the gene matches. The CDR3 DNA sequence: TGTGCCAGCAGCCAGTCGGTGGGAGGGCCTTCCTACGAGCAGTACTTC. Amino acids: CASSQSVGGPSYEQYF.

This clone has more than one count but fewer than ten. The chain couples TRBV6-1 to TRBJ2-7; 12 bases are a match to TRBD2. CDR3 length: 19 amino acids. Germline V gives CDR1 MNHNS, CDR2 SASEGT. V lost 4 bases to trimming and J lost 2 bases; unmatched junction nucleotides: 15. In DNA form, the CDR3 reads TGTGCCAGCAGTGGGAAGGCGGGACTAGCGGGCTCCCTGGCCTACGAGCAGTACTTC. It yields the protein CASSGKAGLAGSLAYEQYF.

The CDR3 loop is CASSGVMGGNGGYTF. CDR3 nucleotide sequence: TGTGCCAGCAGCGGGGTGATGGGGGGAAACGGCGGCTACACCTTC. The chain joins TRBV9 to TRBJ1-2; D possibly corresponds to TRBD1 (5 bases). CDR1 and CDR2 (germline): SGDLS, YYNGEE. V lost 3 bases, J lost 8 bases, and 20 bases lay in between. The CDR3 is 15 amino acids. The full variable domain, in which reference TRBV9 and TRBJ1-2 provide the parts outside the CDR3, is DSGVTQTPKHLITATGQRVTLRCSPRSGDLSVYWYQQSLDQGLQFLIQYYNGEERAKGNILERFSAQQFPDLHSELNLSSLELGDSALYFCASSGVMGGNGGYTFGSGTRLTVV.

This chain connects TRBV4-3 to TRBJ2-5, with 10 nucleotides matching TRBD2. There are 13 residues in the CDR3. With 4 bases clipped from V and 7 bases from J, the junction kept 3 bases outside the gene matches. CDR1 LGHNA and CDR2 YSLEER come from the germline V gene. DNA of the CDR3: TGCGCCAGCAGCCCCCAGCGGGAGGGGACCCAGTACTTC. Translation: CASSPQREGTQYF.

The chain has TRBV10-2 and TRBJ2-1; D possibly corresponds to TRBD2 (7 bases). The V and J ends lost 9 bases and 7 bases respectively, with 25 bases between them. Germline V lookup: CDR1 WSHSY, CDR2 SAAADI. This CDR3 spans 16 amino acids. The CDR3 reads CARPPLTSRGGNEQFF. The CDR3, as DNA: TGCGCCAGGCCCCCTTTGACTAGCAGAGGGGGAAATGAGCAGTTCTTC.

This rearrangement joins TRBV4-2 to TRBJ1-4; a possible D gene is TRBD1 (5 bases). Trimming left V 4 bases short and J 3 bases short, with 12 bases between. This CDR3 is 15 amino acids long. Germline V CDR1 and CDR2: LGHNA, YNFKEQ. The CDR3 loop reads CASSPRMGPNEKLFF. The CDR3 nucleotides read TGTGCCAGCAGCCCCCGTATGGGGCCTAATGAAAAACTGTTTTTT.

This clone was seen a handful of times. The rearrangement joins TRBV7-9 to TRBJ2-5; the match to TRBD2 covers 8 bases. The CDR3 runs 16 residues. V was pared by 3 bases and J by 9 bases, with 15 bases of the junction left unmatched. Germline V lookup: CDR1 SEHNR, CDR2 FQNEAQ (reference sequence). The chain's CDR3 is CASSFSELGGAGSQYF. The CDR3 region has the DNA TGTGCCAGCAGCTTCTCCGAACTCGGGGGGGCCGGGTCCCAGTACTTC. The entire variable domain, with the rest obtained from reference TRBV7-9 and TRBJ2-5, is as follows: DTGVSQNPRHKITKRGQNVTFRCDPISEHNRLYWYRQTLGQGPEFLTYFQNEAQLEKSRLLSDRFSAERPKGSFSTLEIQRTEQGDSAMYLCASSFSELGGAGSQYFGPGTRLLVL.

The rearrangement uses TRBV5-1 and TRBJ2-2, with a possible D match to TRBD1 (6 bases). From germline, CDR1 is SGHRS and CDR2 YFSETQ. V lost 4 bases to trimming and J lost 4 bases, with 11 bases between them. This CDR3 comprises 14 residues. As DNA, the CDR3 is TGCGCCAGCAGCCAACAGGGTTCCACCGGGGAGCTGTTTTTT. Protein: CASSQQGSTGELFF. Complete variable domain (other parts from reference TRBV5-1 and TRBJ2-2): KAGVTQTPRYLIKTRGQQVTLSCSPISGHRSVSWYQQTPGQGLQFLFEYFSETQRNKGNFPGRFSGRQFSNSRSEMNVSTLELGDSALYLCASSQQGSTGELFFGEGSRLTVL.

V gene TRBV2 combines with J gene TRBJ2-5; perhaps TRBD1 as D (5 bases). The DNA end lines up better with TRBJ2-7; the J call may be wrong. The CDR3 extends over 14 amino acids. The germline gives CDR1 SNHLY, CDR2 FYNNEI. Written as DNA, the CDR3 is TGTGCCAGCAGCGCAATGGACATCGGCGGCGAGCAGTACTTC. As protein: CASSAMDIGGEQYF.